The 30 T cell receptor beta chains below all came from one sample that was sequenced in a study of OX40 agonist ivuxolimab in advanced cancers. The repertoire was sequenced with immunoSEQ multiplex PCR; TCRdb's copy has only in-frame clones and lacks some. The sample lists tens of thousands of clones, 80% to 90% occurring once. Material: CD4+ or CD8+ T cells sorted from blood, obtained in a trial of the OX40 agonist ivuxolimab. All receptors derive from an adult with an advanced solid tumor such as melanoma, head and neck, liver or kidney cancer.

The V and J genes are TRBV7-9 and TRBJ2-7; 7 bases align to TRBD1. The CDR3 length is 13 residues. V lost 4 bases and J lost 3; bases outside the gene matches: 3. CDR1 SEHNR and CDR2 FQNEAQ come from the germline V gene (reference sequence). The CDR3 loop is CASSYRQGYEQYF. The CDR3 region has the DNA TGTGCCAGCAGCTACAGACAGGGCTACGAGCAGTACTTC.

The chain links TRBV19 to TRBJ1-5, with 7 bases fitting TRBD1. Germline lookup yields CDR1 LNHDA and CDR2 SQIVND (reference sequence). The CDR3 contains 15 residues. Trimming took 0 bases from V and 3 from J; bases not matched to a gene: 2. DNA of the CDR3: TGTGCCAGTAGTATAGAGGACAGGTACAATCAGCCCCAGCATTTT. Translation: CASSIEDRYNQPQHF.

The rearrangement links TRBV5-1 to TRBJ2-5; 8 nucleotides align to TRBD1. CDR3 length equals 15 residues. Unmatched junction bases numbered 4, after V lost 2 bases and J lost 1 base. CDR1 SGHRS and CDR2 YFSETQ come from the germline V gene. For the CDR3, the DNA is TGCGCCAGCAGCTTACCCGGGACAGGCCAAGAGACCCAGTACTTC. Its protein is CASSLPGTGQETQYF. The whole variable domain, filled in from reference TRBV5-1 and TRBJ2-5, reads KAGVTQTPRYLIKTRGQQVTLSCSPISGHRSVSWYQQTPGQGLQFLFEYFSETQRNKGNFPGRFSGRQFSNSRSEMNVSTLELGDSALYLCASSLPGTGQETQYFGPGTRLLVL.

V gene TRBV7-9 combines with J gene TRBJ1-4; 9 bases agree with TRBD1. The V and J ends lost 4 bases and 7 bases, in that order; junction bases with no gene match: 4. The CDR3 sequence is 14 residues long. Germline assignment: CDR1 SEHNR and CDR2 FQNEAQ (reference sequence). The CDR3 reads CASSSDRGGEKLFF. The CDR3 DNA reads TGTGCCAGCAGCTCGGACAGGGGTGGTGAAAAACTGTTTTTT.

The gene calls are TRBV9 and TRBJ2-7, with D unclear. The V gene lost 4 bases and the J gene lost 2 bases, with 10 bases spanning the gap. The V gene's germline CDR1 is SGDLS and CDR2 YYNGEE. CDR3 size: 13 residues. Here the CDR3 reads CASSTTETYEQYF. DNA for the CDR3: TGTGCCAGCAGCACGACGGAGACCTACGAGCAGTACTTC.

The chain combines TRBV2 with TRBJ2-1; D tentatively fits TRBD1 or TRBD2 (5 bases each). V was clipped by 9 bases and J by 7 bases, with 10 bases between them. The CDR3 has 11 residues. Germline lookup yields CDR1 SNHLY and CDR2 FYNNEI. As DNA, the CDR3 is TGTGCCAGACTCAGGGAGAATGAGCAGTTCTTC. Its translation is CARLRENEQFF.

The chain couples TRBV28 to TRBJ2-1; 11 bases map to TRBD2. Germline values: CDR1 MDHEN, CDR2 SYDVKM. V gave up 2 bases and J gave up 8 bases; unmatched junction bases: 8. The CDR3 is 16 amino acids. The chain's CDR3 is CASSLDLTSGTDEQFF. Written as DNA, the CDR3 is TGTGCCAGCAGTTTAGATCTGACTAGCGGGACGGATGAGCAGTTCTTC.

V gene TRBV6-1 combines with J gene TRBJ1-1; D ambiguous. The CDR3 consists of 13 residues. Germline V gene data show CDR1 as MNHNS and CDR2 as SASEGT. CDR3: CAISWVTNTEAFF. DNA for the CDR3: TGTGCGATATCTTGGGTAACGAACACTGAAGCTTTCTTT.

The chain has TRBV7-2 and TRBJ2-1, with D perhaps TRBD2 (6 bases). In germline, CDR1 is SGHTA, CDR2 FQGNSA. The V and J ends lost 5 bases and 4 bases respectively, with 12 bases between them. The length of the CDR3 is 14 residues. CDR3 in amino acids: CASSTPSEYNEQFF. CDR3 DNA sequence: TGTGCCAGCAGCACTCCTAGCGAGTACAATGAGCAGTTCTTC.

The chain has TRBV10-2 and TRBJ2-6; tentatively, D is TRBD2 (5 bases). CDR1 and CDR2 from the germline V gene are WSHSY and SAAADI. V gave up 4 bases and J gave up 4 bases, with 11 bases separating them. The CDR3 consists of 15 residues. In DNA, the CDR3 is TGCGCCAGCAGTGTGCGGGTAAGAGGGGCCAACGTCCTGACTTTC. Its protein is CASSVRVRGANVLTF.

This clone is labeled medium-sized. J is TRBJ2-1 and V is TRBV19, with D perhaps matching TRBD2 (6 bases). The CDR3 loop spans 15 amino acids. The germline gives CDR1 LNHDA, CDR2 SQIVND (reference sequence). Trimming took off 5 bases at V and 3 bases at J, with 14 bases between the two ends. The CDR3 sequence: CASSAMAGNYNEQFF. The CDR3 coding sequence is TGTGCCAGTAGTGCCATGGCGGGGAACTACAATGAGCAGTTCTTC.

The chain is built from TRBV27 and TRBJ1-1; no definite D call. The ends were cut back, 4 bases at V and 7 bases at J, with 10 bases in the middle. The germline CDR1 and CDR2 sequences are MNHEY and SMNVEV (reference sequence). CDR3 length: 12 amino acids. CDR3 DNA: TGTGCCAGCAGTTCCAACGGACTTGAAGCTTTCTTT. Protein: CASSSNGLEAFF.

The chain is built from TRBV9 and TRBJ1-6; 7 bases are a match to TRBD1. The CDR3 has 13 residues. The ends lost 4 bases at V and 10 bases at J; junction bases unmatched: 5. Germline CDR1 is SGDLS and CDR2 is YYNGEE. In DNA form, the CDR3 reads TGTGCCAGCAGCCCCCGGACAGGCTCACCCCTCCACTTT. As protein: CASSPRTGSPLHF.

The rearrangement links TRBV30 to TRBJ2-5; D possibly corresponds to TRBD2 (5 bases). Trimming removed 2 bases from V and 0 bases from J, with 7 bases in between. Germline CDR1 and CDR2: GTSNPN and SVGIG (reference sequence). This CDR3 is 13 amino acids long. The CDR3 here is CAWSSADQETQYF. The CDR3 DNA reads TGTGCCTGGAGTTCAGCGGACCAAGAGACCCAGTACTTC.

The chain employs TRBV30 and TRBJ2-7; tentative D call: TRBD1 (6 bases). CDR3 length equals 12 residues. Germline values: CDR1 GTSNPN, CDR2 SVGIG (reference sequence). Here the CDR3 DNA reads TGTTCATCCCGGGACAATGCCTACGAGCAGTACTTC. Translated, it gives CSSRDNAYEQYF.

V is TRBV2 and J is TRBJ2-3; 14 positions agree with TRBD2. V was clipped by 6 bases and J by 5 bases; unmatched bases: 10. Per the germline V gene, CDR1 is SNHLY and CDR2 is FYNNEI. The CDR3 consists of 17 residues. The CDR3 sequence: CASSERLAGGPEDTQYF. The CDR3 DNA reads TGTGCCAGCAGCGAACGACTAGCGGGGGGGCCAGAAGATACGCAGTATTTT.

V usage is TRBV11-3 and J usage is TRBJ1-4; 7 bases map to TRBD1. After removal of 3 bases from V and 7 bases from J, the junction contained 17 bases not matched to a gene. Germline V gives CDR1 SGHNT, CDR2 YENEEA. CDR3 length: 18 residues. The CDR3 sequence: CASSFIPSPTQGVEKLFF. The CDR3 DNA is TGTGCCAGCAGCTTTATCCCCTCCCCTACGCAGGGGGTTGAAAAACTGTTTTTT.

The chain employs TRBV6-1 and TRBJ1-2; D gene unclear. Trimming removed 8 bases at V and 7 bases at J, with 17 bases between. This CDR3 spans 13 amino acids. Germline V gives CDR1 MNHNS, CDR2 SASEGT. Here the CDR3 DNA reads TGTGCCAGCCCCACCGTCCATGACGGTGGCTACACCTTC. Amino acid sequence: CASPTVHDGGYTF.

The CDR3 region has the DNA TGTGCCAGCAGCCTCGACGGACCTGAAGCTTTCTTT. As protein: CASSLDGPEAFF. This sequence joins TRBV7-9 and TRBJ1-1; D is undetermined. Trimming stripped 5 bases from V and 6 bases from J, with 10 bases between. The CDR3 sequence is 12 residues long. Germline lookup yields CDR1 SEHNR and CDR2 FQNEAQ (reference sequence).

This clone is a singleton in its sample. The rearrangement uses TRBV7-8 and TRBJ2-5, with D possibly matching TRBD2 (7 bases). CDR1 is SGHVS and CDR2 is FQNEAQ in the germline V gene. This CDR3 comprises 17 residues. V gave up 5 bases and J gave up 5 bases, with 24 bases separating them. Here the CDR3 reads CASSRVGGLGFWETQYF. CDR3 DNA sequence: TGTGCCAGCAGCCGAGTCGGGGGGCTCGGCTTTTGGGAGACCCAGTACTTC.

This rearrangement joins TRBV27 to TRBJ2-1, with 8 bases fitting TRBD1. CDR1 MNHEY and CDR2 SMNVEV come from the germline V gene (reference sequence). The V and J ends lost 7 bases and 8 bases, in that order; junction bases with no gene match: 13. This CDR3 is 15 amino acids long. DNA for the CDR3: TGTGCCAGCACCCCCCACCCCGACAGGGGATATGAGCAGTTCTTC. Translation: CASTPHPDRGYEQFF.

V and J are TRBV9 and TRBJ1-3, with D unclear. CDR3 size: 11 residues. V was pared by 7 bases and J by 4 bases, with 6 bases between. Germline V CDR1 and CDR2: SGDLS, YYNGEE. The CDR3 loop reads CASGRGNTIYF. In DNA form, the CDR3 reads TGTGCCAGCGGTCGGGGAAACACCATATATTTT.

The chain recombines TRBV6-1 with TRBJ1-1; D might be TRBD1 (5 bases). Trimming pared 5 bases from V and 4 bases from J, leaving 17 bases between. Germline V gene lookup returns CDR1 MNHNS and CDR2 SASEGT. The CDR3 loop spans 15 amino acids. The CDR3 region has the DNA TGTGCCAGCAGTCCCCTGGGACCGGCGGGCACTGAAGCTTTCTTT. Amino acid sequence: CASSPLGPAGTEAFF.

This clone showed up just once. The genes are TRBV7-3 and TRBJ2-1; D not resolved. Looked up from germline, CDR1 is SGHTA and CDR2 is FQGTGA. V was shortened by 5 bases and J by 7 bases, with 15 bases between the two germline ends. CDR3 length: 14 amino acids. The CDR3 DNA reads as TGTGCCAGCAGCCCTGTCGGTAGGGATAATGAGCAGTTCTTC. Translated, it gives CASSPVGRDNEQFF.

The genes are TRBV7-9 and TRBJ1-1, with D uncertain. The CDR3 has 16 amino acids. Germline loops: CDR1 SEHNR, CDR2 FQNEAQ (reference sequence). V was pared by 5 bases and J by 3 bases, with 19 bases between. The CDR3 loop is CASSHGVGYTYTEAFF. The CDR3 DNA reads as TGTGCCAGCAGCCACGGAGTAGGGTACACGTACACTGAAGCTTTCTTT.

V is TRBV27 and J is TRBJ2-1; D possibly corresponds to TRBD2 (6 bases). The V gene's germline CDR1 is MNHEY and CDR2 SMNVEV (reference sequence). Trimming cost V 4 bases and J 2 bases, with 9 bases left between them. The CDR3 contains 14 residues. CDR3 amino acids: CASSSLATYNEQFF. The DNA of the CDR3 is TGTGCCAGCAGTTCTCTAGCGACCTACAATGAGCAGTTCTTC.

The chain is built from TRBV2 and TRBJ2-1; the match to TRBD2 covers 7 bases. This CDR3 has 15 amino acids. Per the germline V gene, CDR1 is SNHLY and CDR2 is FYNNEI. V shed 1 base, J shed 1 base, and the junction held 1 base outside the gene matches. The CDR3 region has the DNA TGTGCCAGCAGTGAAGGCGGGAGTTCCTACAATGAGCAGTTCTTC. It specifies CASSEGGSSYNEQFF.

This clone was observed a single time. CDR3 sequence (DNA): TGCAGCGTTGAAGATGGGGCCGGAAAGTTCTTC. Protein: CSVEDGAGKFF. J is TRBJ2-1 and V is TRBV29-1; tentatively, D is TRBD1 (5 bases). Germline CDR1 and CDR2: SQVTM and ANQGSEA. V was pared by 0 bases and J by 14 bases, with 11 bases between. This CDR3 is 11 amino acids long.

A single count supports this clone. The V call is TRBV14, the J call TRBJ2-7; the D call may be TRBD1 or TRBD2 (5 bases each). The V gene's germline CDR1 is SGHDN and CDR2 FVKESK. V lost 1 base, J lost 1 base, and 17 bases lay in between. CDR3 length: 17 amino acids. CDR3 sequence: CASSQVPRDPSSYEQYF. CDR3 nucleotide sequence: TGTGCCAGCAGCCAAGTCCCCCGGGACCCCTCGTCCTACGAGCAGTACTTC.

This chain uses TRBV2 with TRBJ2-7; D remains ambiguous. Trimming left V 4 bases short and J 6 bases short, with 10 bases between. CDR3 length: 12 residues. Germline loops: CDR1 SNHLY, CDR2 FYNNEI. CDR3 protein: CASSGAVTEQYF. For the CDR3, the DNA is TGTGCCAGCAGTGGGGCAGTCACCGAGCAGTACTTC.